These T cell receptor beta chains were read from a single sample in a study of beta chain features in type 1 diabetes. Data came from immunoSEQ multiplex PCR; TCRdb stores just in-frame clones and leaves some out. Of 640,000 or so clones in the sample, around 15% were seen once. Material for sequencing was naive CD4+ T cells from blood. The receptors come from a man aged 18 to 35 with type 1 diabetes. Each CDR3 is given with its conserved first and last residue. The D gene is left open where the match is weak. Only part of the rows carry a size: once, few, many, or a class if the clone is expanded.

j_call clone_size v_call d_call cdr3_aa cdr3_nt
TRBJ1-4 - TRBV6-5 TRBD1 CASSYFGDRGEKLFF TGTGCCAGCAGCTACTTTGGGGACAGGGGGGAAAAACTGTTTTTT
TRBJ1-2 - TRBV5-1 - CASSPETRFYGYTF TGCGCCAGCAGCCCCGAGACTCGTTTCTATGGCTACACCTTC
TRBJ2-1 few TRBV15 TRBD1 CATSTPGTGLNEQFF TGTGCCACCAGCACCCCCGGGACAGGGTTGAATGAGCAGTTCTTC
TRBJ1-2 - TRBV5-4 TRBD1 CASSLETGLTGYTF TGTGCCAGCAGCTTGGAGACAGGGCTGACTGGCTACACCTTC
TRBJ1-1 few TRBV15 - CATSRDWGTIYEAFF TGTGCCACCAGCAGAGATTGGGGGACGATATATGAAGCTTTCTTT
TRBJ2-7 few TRBV4-1 TRBD1 CASSRPGQGISYEQYF TGCGCCAGCAGCCGTCCGGGACAGGGGATTTCCTACGAGCAGTACTTC
TRBJ1-1 - TRBV28 - CASSRQEAFF TGTGCCAGCAGTCGACAGGAAGCTTTCTTT
TRBJ2-7 few TRBV18 - CASSSYEQYF TGTGCCAGCTCGTCCTACGAGCAGTACTTC
TRBJ1-3 - TRBV4-1 - CASSQTDSLNSGNTIYF TGCGCCAGCAGCCAGACGGACAGCTTAAACTCTGGAAACACCATATATTTT
TRBJ2-5 - TRBV30 - CAWGPSSAAVTLETQYF TGTGCCTGGGGCCCGAGCTCGGCGGCAGTGACATTAGAGACCCAGTACTTC
TRBJ2-7 - TRBV28 - CASRGSSYEQYF TGTGCCAGCAGAGGGAGCTCCTACGAGCAGTACTTC
TRBJ2-7 few TRBV9 - CASSVAGVGYEQYF TGTGCCAGCAGCGTAGCTGGGGTTGGGTACGAGCAGTACTTC